This T cell receptor beta chain was obtained from a study of blood T cells in healthy people across ages. This clonotype turned up a few times. Looked up from germline, CDR1 is MNHEY and CDR2 is SMNVEV (reference sequence). Deletions cut 4 bases from V and 5 bases from J, with 11 bases between. The CDR3 sequence is 13 residues long. Primed by a sample-barcoded 5' primer and a J-beta primer mix, a second PCR proceeded for roughly 6 to 12 cycles. Each CDR3 protein gets one entry after TCRdb re-called the 5' RACE reads with MiXCR. The repertoire holds nearly 1 million distinct CDR3 sequences, with roughly 51% as singletons.

Sequencing was carried out using blood. The genes are TRBV27 and TRBJ2-5; D remains ambiguous. This clonotype was sampled from a woman aged 55-70 years in good health. This CDR3 is CASSSSLSETQYF. Here the CDR3 DNA reads TGTGCCAGCAGTTCATCCCTGAGTGAGACCCAGTACTTC.